Listed here is a single T cell receptor (beta chain). The antigen is not known. The source of the sample is a study of response to subunit inactivated influenza vaccine. Germline CDR1 reads SGHTA; CDR2 reads FQGNSA. CDR3 length: 15 residues. V lost 3 bases to trimming and J lost 8 bases, with 16 bases between them. TCRdb re-called the RT-PCR reads through MiXCR, storing one row per CDR3 protein. The table includes under 950,000 distinct CDR3 sequences, 21% detected once. The study's findings and limits: Researchers suggested that each seasonal influenza vaccination recruits few new T cells.

The sample consisted of PBMCs from blood, taken 5 days after vaccination. The chain carries TRBV7-2 and TRBJ1-4; D call uncertain. The receptor was derived from a man in his forties or fifties who received an inactivated influenza vaccine. The CDR3 loop reads CASSFPGTTGEKLFF. The CDR3 bases are TGTGCCAGCAGCTTCCCGGGCACTACGGGAGAAAAACTGTTTTTT.